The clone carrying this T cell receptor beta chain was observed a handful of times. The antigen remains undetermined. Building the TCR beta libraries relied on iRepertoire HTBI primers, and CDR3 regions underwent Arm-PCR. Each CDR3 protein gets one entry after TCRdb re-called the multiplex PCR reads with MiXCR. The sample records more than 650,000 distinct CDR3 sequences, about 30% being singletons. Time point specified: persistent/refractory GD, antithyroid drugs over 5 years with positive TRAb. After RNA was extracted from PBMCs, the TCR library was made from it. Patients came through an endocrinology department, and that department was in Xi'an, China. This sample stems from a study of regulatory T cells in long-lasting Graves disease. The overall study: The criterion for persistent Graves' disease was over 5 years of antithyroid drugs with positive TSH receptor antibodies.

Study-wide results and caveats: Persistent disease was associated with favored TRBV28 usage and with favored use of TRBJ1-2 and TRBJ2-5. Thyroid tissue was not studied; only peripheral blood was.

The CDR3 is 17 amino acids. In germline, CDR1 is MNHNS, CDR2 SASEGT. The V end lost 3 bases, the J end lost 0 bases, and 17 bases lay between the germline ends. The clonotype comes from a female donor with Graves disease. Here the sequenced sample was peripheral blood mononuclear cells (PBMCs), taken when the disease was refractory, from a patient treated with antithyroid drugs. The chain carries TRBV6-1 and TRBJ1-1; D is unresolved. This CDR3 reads CASSERPGLSMNTEAFF. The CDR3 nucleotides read TGTGCCAGCAGTGAGCGTCCGGGCCTCAGCATGAACACTGAAGCTTTCTTT.